Presented here are 7 T cell receptor beta chains from one specimen sequenced in a study of regulatory T cells in long-lasting Graves disease. Both iRepertoire HTBI primers and Arm-PCR of CDR3 regions were used to build the TCR beta libraries. TCRdb processed the multiplex PCR reads anew with MiXCR; each CDR3 protein has one entry. The sample has around 250,000 distinct CDR3 sequences; roughly a fifth are singletons. The time point denotes: newly diagnosed GD, antithyroid drugs for less than 3 months. PBMCs were the source of the RNA used for TCR sequencing. Sequencing was performed on peripheral blood mononuclear cells (PBMCs), taken at new diagnosis, from a patient treated with antithyroid drugs. These receptor sequences come from a female donor with Graves disease.

V gene TRBV27 combines with J gene TRBJ2-7, with 7 bases matching TRBD2. V trimming: 7 bases; J trimming: 2 bases; junction bases outside the gene matches: 5. The V gene's germline CDR1 is MNHEY and CDR2 SMNVEV (reference sequence). The CDR3 extends over 13 amino acids. CDR3 loop: CASKQGTTYEQYF. The CDR3 coding sequence is TGTGCCAGCAAGCAAGGGACTACCTACGAGCAGTACTTC.

This clonotype was seen ten or more times. The genes are TRBV5-1 and TRBJ2-1; D remains ambiguous. Germline CDR1 is SGHRS and CDR2 is YFSETQ. The CDR3 contains 13 residues. V was shortened by 3 bases and J by 16 bases, with 20 bases between the two germline ends. CDR3 sequence: CASSYETSKVEFF. CDR3 bases: TGCGCCAGCAGCTACGAGACGAGTAAGGTGGAATTCTTC. The variable domain in full, with the rest retrieved from reference TRBV5-1 and TRBJ2-1, is KAGVTQTPRYLIKTRGQQVTLSCSPISGHRSVSWYQQTPGQGLQFLFEYFSETQRNKGNFPGRFSGRQFSNSRSEMNVSTLELGDSALYLCASSYETSKVEFFGPGTRLTVL.

This sequence joins TRBV18 and TRBJ2-7; 8 bases align to TRBD2. V lost 5 bases and J lost 0; bases outside the gene matches: 3. The CDR3 is 14 residues long. In germline, CDR1 is KGHSH, CDR2 LQKENI. The CDR3 protein is CASSYSGDSYEQYF. CDR3 in DNA: TGTGCCAGCTCATATAGCGGGGACTCCTACGAGCAGTACTTC.

For this clonotype: Since a much larger clone is just one base distant, this may be a read error. The V gene is TRBV28, the J gene TRBJ1-1; TRBD1 might be the D (5 bases). Germline V gene sequence: CDR1 MDHEN, CDR2 SYDVKM. The CDR3 length is 14 residues. In DNA, the CDR3 is TGTGTCAGCAGTTTAACCCCCAGGGAGGCTGAAGCTTTCTTT. Translation gives CVSSLTPREAEAFF.

This clonotype was seen repeatedly, ten times or more. J is TRBJ2-7 and V is TRBV2; D is possibly TRBD2 (5 bases). Germline V gives CDR1 SNHLY, CDR2 FYNNEI. The CDR3 contains 13 residues. V lost 6 bases and J lost 6, with 15 bases in between. The CDR3 loop reads CASSGVLRGEQYF. The CDR3, as DNA: TGTGCCAGCAGCGGGGTACTTCGAGGCGAGCAGTACTTC.

This clonotype was counted ten times or more. The chain employs TRBV11-2 and TRBJ2-7, with 9 bases that match TRBD1. V lost 4 bases to trimming and J lost 5 bases; unmatched junction nucleotides: 9. Germline V gene lookup returns CDR1 SGHAT and CDR2 FQNNGV. The CDR3 runs 15 residues. This CDR3 reads CASSSLRDRVHEQYF. In DNA, the CDR3 is TGTGCCAGCAGCTCTCTCCGGGACAGGGTACACGAGCAGTACTTC.

The sample holds many counts of this clonotype. The chain combines TRBV11-2 with TRBJ2-5; no definite D call. V shed 2 bases and J shed 5 bases, with 3 bases lying between them. Per the germline V gene, CDR1 is SGHAT and CDR2 is FQNNGV. The CDR3 has 11 amino acids. The CDR3: CASSLSETQYF. The DNA of the CDR3 is TGTGCCAGCAGCTTAAGCGAGACCCAGTACTTC. Filled out from reference TRBV11-2 and TRBJ2-5, the complete variable domain reads EAGVAQSPRYKIIEKRQSVAFWCNPISGHATLYWYQQILGQGPKLLIQFQNNGVVDDSQLPKDRFSAERLKGVDSTLKIQPAKLEDSAVYLCASSLSETQYFGPGTRLLVL.